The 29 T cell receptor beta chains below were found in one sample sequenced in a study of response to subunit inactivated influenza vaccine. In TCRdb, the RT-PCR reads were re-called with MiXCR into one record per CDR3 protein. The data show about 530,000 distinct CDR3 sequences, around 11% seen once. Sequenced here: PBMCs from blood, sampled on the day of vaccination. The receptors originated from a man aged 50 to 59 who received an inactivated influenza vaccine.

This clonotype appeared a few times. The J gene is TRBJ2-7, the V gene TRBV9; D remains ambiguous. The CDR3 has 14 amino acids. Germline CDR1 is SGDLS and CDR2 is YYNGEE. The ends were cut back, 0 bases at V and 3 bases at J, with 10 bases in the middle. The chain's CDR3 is CASSVDQANYEQYF. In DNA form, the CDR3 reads TGTGCCAGCAGCGTAGACCAGGCGAACTACGAGCAGTACTTC.

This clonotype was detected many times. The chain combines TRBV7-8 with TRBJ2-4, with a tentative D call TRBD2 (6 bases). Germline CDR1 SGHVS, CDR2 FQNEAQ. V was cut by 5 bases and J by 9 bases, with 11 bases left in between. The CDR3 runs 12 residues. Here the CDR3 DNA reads TGTGCCAGCAGCCCGACTAGGGGCATTCAGTACTTC. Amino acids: CASSPTRGIQYF.

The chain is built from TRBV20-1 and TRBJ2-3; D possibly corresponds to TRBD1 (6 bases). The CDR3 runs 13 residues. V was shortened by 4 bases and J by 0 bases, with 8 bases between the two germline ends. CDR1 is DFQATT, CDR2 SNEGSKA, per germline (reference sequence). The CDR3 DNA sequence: TGCAGTGCTAAAGGGGGAAGCACAGATACGCAGTATTTT. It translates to CSAKGGSTDTQYF.

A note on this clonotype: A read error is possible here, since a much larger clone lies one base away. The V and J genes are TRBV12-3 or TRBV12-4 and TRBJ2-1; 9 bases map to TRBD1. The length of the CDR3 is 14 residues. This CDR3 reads CASSITGGRYELFF. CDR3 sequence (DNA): TGTGCCAGCAGTATTACAGGGGGCCGGTATGAGCTGTTCTTC.

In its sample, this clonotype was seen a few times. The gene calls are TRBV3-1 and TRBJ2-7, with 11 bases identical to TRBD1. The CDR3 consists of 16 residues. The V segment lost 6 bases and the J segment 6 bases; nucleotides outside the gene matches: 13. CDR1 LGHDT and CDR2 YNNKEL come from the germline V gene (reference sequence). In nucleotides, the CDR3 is TGTGCCAGCAGTCCTTTATCTGGACAGGGGGCTGGCGAGCAGTACTTC. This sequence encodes CASSPLSGQGAGEQYF.

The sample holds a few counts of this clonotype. The CDR3 bases are TGTGCCAGCAGTTCTGGACGGGGAATATACAATGAGCAGTTCTTC. Protein product: CASSSGRGIYNEQFF. The chain combines TRBV12-3 or TRBV12-4 with TRBJ2-1; D perhaps matches TRBD2 (5 bases). The ends were cut back, 4 bases at V and 4 bases at J, with 14 bases in the middle. The CDR3 has 15 amino acids.

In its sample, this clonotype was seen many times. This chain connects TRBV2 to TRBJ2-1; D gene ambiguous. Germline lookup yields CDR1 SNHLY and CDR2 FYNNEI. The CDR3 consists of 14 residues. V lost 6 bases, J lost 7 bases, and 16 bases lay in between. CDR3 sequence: CASSGPPDKNEQFF. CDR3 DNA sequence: TGTGCCAGCAGCGGACCACCTGATAAGAATGAGCAGTTCTTC.

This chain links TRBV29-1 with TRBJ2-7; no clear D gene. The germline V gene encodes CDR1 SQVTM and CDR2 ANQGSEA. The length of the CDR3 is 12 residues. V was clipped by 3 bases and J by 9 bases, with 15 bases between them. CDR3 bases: TGCAGCGTTGAGGGGTACTCTCGCGGGCAGTACTTC. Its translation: CSVEGYSRGQYF.

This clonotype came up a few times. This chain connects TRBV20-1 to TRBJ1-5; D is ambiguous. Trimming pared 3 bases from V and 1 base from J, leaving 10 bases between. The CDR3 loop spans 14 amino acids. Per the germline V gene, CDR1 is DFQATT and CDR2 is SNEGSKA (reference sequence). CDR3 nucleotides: TGCAGTGCTAGGACTCAACTAAGCAATCAGCCCCAGCATTTT. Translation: CSARTQLSNQPQHF.

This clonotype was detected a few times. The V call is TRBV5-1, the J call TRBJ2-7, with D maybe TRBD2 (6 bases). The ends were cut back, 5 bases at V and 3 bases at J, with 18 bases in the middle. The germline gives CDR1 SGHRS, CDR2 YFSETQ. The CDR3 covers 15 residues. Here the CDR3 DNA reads TGCGCCAGCAGATTTTCAGGCAGGGACTTCTACGAGCAGTACTTC. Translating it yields CASRFSGRDFYEQYF.

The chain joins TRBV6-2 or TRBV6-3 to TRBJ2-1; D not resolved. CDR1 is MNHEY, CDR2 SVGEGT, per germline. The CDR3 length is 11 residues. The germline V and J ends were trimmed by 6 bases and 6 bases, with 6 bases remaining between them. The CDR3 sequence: CASSEVNEQFF. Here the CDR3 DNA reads TGTGCCAGCAGCGAGGTCAATGAGCAGTTCTTC.

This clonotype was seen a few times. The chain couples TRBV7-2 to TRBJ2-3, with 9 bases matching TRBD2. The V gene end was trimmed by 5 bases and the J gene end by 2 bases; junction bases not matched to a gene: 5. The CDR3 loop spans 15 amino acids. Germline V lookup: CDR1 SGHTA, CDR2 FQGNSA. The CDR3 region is CASSVGTSYTDTQYF. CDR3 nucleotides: TGTGCCAGCAGCGTAGGGACTAGCTACACAGATACGCAGTATTTT.

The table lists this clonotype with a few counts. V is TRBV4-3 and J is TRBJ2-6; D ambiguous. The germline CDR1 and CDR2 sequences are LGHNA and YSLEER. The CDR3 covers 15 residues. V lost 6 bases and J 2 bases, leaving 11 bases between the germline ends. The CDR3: CASRLDWAGANVLTF. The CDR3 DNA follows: TGCGCCAGCAGGTTGGATTGGGCTGGGGCCAACGTCCTGACTTTC.

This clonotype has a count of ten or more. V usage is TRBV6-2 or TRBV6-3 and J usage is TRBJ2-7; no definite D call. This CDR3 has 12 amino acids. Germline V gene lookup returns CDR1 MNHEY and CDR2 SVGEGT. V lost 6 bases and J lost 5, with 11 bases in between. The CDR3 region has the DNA TGTGCCAGCAGCCCCGGGCCCCACGAGCAGTACTTC. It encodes CASSPGPHEQYF.

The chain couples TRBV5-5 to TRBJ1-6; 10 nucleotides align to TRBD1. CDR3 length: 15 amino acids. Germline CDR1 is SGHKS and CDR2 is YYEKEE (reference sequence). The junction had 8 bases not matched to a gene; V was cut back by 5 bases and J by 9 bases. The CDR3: CASRGTGVIISPLHF. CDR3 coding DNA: TGTGCCAGCAGGGGGACAGGGGTTATTATTTCACCCCTCCACTTT.

In DNA form, the CDR3 reads TGTGCCACCAGCAGAGAACACAGCCCAGCGGGGTCGACCAAAAACATTCAGTACTTC. Its translation: CATSREHSPAGSTKNIQYF. This chain connects TRBV15 to TRBJ2-4; 7 positions agree with TRBD2. Germline assignment: CDR1 LNHNV and CDR2 YYDKDF (reference sequence). The V segment lost 0 bases and the J segment 2 bases; nucleotides outside the gene matches: 13. The CDR3 length is 19 residues. Full variable domain (missing parts from reference TRBV15 and TRBJ2-4): DAMVIQNPRYQVTQFGKPVTLSCSQTLNHNVMYWYQQKSSQAPKLLFHYYDKDFNNEADTPDNFQSRRPNTSFCFLDIRSPGLGDTAMYLCATSREHSPAGSTKNIQYFGAGTRLSVL.

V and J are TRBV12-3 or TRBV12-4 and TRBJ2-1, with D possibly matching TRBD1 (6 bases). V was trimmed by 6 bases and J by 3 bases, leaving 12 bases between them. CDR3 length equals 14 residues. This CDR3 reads CASSAGVGYNEQFF. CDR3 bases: TGTGCCAGCAGCGCAGGGGTTGGCTACAATGAGCAGTTCTTC.

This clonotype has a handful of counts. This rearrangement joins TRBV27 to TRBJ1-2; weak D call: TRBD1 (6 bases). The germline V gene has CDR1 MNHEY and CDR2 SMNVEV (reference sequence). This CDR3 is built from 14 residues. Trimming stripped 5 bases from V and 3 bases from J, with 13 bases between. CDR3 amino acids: CASSHRDTYYGYTF. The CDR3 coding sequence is TGTGCCAGCAGTCATCGGGACACCTACTATGGCTACACCTTC.

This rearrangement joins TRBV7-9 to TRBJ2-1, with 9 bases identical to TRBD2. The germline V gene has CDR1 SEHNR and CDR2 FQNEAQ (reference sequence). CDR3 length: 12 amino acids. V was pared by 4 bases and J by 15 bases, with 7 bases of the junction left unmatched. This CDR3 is CASSSLGREGFF. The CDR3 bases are TGTGCCAGCAGCTCCTTGGGGCGGGAGGGGTTCTTC.

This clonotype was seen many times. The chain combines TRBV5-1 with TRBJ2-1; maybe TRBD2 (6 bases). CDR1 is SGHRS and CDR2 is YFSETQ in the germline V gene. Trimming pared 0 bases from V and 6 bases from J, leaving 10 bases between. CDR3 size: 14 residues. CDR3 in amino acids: CASSLGLAPNEQFF. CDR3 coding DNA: TGCGCCAGCAGCTTGGGTCTAGCGCCCAATGAGCAGTTCTTC.

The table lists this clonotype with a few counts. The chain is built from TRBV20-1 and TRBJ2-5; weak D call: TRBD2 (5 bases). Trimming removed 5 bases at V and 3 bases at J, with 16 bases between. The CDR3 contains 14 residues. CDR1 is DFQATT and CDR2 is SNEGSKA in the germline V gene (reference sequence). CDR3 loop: CSAEDSGLEETQYF. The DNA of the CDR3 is TGCAGTGCTGAGGACTCCGGACTCGAAGAGACCCAGTACTTC.

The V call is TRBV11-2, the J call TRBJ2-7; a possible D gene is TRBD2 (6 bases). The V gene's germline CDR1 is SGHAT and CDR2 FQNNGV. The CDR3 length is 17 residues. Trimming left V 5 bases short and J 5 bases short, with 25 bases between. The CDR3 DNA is TGTGCCAGCAGCCCTCTTCCGGGACTCCAAAGGGTGGACGAGCAGTACTTC. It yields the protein CASSPLPGLQRVDEQYF.

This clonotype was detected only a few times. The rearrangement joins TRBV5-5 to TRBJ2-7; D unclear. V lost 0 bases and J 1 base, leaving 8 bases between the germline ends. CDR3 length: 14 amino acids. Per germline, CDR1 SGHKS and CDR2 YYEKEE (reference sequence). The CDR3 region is CASSLGWRSYEQYF. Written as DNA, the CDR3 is TGTGCCAGCAGCTTGGGGTGGAGATCCTACGAGCAGTACTTC. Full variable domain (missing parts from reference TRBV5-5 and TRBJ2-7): DAGVTQSPTHLIKTRGQQVTLRCSPISGHKSVSWYQQVLGQGPQFIFQYYEKEERGRGNFPDRFSARQFPNYSSELNVNALLLGDSALYLCASSLGWRSYEQYFGPGTRLTVT.

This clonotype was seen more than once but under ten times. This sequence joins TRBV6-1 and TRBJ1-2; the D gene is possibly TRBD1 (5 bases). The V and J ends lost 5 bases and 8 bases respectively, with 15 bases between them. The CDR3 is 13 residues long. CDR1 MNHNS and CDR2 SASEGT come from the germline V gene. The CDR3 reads CASSPRDRGGYTF. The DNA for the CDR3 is TGTGCCAGCAGTCCCCGAGACAGAGGGGGCTACACCTTC.

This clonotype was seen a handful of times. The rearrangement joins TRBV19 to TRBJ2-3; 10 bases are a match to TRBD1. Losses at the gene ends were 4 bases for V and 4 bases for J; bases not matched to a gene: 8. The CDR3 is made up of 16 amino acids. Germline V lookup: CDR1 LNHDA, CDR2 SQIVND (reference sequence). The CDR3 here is CASSRSRTGGPDTQYF. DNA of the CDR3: TGTGCCAGTAGTAGATCCCGGACAGGGGGACCAGATACGCAGTATTTT.

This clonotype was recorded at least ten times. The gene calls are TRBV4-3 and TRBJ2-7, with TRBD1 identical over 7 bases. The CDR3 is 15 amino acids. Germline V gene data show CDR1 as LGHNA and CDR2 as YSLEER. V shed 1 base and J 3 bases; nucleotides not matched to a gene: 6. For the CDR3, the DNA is TGCGCCAGCAGCCAAGCGAGGGGGCTAAACTACGAGCAGTACTTC. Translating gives CASSQARGLNYEQYF.

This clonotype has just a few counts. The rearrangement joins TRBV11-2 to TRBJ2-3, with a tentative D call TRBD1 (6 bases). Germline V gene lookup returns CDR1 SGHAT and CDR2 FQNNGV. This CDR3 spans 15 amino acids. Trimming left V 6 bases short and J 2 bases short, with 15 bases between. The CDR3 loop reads CASSPSRTDTDTQYF. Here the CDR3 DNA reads TGTGCCAGCAGTCCCTCCCGGACAGACACAGATACGCAGTATTTT.

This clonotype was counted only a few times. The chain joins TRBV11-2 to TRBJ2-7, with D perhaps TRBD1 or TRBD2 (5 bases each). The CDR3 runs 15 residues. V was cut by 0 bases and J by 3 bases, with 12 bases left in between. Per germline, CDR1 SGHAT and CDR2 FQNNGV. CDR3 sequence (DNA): TGTGCCAGCAGCTTAGATTCCGGGGCTGTCTACGAGCAGTACTTC. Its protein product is CASSLDSGAVYEQYF.

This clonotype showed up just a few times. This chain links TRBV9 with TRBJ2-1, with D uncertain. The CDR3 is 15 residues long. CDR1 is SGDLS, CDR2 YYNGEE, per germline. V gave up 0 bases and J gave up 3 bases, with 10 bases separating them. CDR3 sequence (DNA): TGTGCCAGCAGCGTAGCTGTTCGACACTACAATGAGCAGTTCTTC. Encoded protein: CASSVAVRHYNEQFF.